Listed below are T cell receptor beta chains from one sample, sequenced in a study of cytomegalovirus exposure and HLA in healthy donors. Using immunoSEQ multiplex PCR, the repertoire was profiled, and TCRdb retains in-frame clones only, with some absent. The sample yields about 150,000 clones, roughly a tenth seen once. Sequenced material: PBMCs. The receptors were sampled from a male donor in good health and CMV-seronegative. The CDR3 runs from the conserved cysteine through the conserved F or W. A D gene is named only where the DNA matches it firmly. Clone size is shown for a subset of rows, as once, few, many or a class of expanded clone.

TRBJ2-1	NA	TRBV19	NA	TGTGCCAGTAGTACCTTTCTCAGTTCCTACAATGAGCAGTTCTTC	CASSTFLSSYNEQFF
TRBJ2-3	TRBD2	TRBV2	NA	TGTGCCAGCAGTGAAAGGTCTAGCGGGACAGATACGCAGTATTTT	CASSERSSGTDTQYF
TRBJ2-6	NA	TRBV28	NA	TGTGCCAGCAGTCTACAGAGCTATAAGGCATCTGGGGCCAACGTCCTGACTTTC	CASSLQSYKASGANVLTF
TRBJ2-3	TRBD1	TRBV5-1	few	TGCGCCAGCAGCCTCAGGACAGGAGGAAGCACAGATACGCAGTATTTT	CASSLRTGGSTDTQYF
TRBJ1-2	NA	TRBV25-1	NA	TGTGCCAGCAGTGAATGGCCCCCAGGGAAAGGCTACACCTTC	CASSEWPPGKGYTF
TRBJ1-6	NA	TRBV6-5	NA	TGTGCCAGCAGTTACTCATGGAGGATGAGGAATTCACCCCTCCACTTT	CASSYSWRMRNSPLHF
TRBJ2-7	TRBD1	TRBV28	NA	TGTGCCAGCAGTTTAGGGACAGGGTACGAGCAGTACTTC	CASSLGTGYEQYF
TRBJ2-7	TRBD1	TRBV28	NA	TGTGCCAGCAGTTTGGCGGGACAGGGCTACGAGCAGTACTTC	CASSLAGQGYEQYF
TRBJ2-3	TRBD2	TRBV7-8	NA	TGTGCCAGCAGCTTATTAAGGGACTACGTCCGGGATACGCAGTATTTT	CASSLLRDYVRDTQYF
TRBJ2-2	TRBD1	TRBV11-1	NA	TGTGCCAGCAGCCCCGGCAGGGGGCAACCCTCGAACACCGGGGAGCTGTTTTTT	CASSPGRGQPSNTGELFF
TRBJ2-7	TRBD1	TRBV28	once	TGTGCCAGCAGTTTCCGGGACAGCTACGAGCAGTACTTC	CASSFRDSYEQYF
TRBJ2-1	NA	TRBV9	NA	TGTGCCAGCAGCGTAGCACTAGCCTCGAGCTCCTACAATGAGCAGTTCTTC	CASSVALASSSYNEQFF
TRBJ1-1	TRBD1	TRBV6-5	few	TGTGCCAGCAGTCCGGGACAGCTGAACACTGAAGCTTTCTTT	CASSPGQLNTEAFF
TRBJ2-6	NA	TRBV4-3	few	TGCGCCAGCAGCCAAGATCAGGGGACTGGGGCCAACGTCCTGACTTTC	CASSQDQGTGANVLTF
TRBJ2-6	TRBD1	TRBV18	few	TGTGCCAGCTCACCATATCCCGGACAGGGTTCTTCTGGGGCCAACGTCCTGACTTTC	CASSPYPGQGSSGANVLTF
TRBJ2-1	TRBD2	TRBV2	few	TGTGCCAGCAGGGGGGACTACACTTACAATGAGCAGTTCTTC	CASRGDYTYNEQFF
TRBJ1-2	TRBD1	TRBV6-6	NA	TGTGCCAGCGGTTTGGACAGGGTGTCTGGCTACACCTTC	CASGLDRVSGYTF
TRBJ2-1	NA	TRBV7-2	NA	TGTGCCAGCAGCTTAATGCACAACTACAATGAGCAGTTCTTC	CASSLMHNYNEQFF
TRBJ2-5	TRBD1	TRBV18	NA	TGTGCCAGCTCACCAGGGACAGCCCAAGAGACCCAGTACTTC	CASSPGTAQETQYF
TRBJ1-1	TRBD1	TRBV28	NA	TGTGCCAGCCGCCGGGACAGGAACACTGAAGCTTTCTTT	CASRRDRNTEAFF
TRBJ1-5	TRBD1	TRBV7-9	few	TGTGCCAGCAGCTCACAGGGGAGCAATCAGCCCCAGCATTTT	CASSSQGSNQPQHF
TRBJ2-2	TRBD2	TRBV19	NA	TGTGCCAGTAGTATAGATCGGGGGGTATTTGACGGGGAGCTGTTTTTT	CASSIDRGVFDGELFF
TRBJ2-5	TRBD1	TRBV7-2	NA	TGTGCCAGCAGCTTTTCCGGGACAGGGGGCTTAGAGACCCAGTACTTC	CASSFSGTGGLETQYF
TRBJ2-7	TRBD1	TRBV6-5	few	TGTGCCAGCAGAACACAGGGGGCGCGGTACGAGCAGTACTTC	CASRTQGARYEQYF
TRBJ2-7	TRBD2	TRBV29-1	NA	TGCAGCGTTGAAGGGAGAGGGGAGGGCTACGAGCAGTACTTC	CSVEGRGEGYEQYF
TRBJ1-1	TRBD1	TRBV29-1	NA	TGCAGCGTGGACAGGGACGCCACTGAAGCTTTCTTT	CSVDRDATEAFF
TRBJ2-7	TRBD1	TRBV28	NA	TGTGCCAGCAGACGGGACAGGGAAGCCCGCTCCTACGAGCAGTACTTC	CASRRDREARSYEQYF
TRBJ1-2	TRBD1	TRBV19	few	TGTGCCAGTAGTATTACCGGACAGGGTAACTATGGCTACACCTTC	CASSITGQGNYGYTF
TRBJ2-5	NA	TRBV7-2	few	TGTGCCAGCAGCTTAGGCGTGACTAGAGGCGAGACCCAGTACTTC	CASSLGVTRGETQYF
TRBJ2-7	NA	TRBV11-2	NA	TGTGCCAGCAAGGTGGGGCACAGCTCCTACGAGCAGTACTTC	CASKVGHSSYEQYF
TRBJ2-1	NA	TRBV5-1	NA	TGCGCCAGCAGCCTACTAACCATATACAATGAGCAGTTCTTC	CASSLLTIYNEQFF
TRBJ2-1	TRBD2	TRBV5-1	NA	TGCGCCAGCACCTTCTCTAGCGGGGGGGAGACTGAGCAGTTCTTC	CASTFSSGGETEQFF